This TCR beta chain was recovered during a study of cytomegalovirus exposure and HLA in healthy donors. Study-wide points: It was reported that the classifier diagnosed cytomegalovirus status with high specificity and sensitivity in both the original and validation cohorts.

Notes on this clone: Its target is not known.

PCR primers comprised 60 Vbeta and 13 Jbeta primers. Only in-frame clones appear in the TCRdb table, and some are missing; sequencing was by immunoSEQ multiplex PCR. The sample contains over 150,000 clones, 70% to 80% of which appear only once. Material for sequencing was PBMCs. The source of this sequence is a young woman in good health and CMV-seronegative.

The CDR3 loop is CASSPQGQGVEQYF. Here the CDR3 DNA reads TGTGCCAGCAGCCCGCAGGGACAGGGGGTAGAGCAGTACTTC. The rearrangement uses TRBV7-2 and TRBJ2-7, with 11 nucleotides matching TRBD1. CDR1 and CDR2 from the germline V gene are SGHTA and FQGNSA. The trim removed 5 bases at V and 7 bases at J, leaving 7 bases unmatched. CDR3 length: 14 residues.